This TCR beta chain originates from a study of blood T cell repertoires in COVID-19. Study-level information: Acute and convalescent COVID-19 samples came from the United States, Italy and Spain.

Germline CDR1 reads LGHDT; CDR2 reads YNNKEL (reference sequence). Trimming removed 1 base from V and 3 bases from J, with 12 bases in between. The CDR3 has 15 residues. As handled by the study authors: Nucleated cell number was recorded as an estimate derived from reference gene primer amplification. Measured with immunoSEQ multiplex PCR; TCRdb has only the in-frame clones, and not every one. V and J calls and clone size are copied from that table; D and trimming were computed from the DNA. The top ten hold 0.85% to 1.3% of the sample, which has around 380,000 clones, roughly 86% seen once. The sequenced material came from peripheral blood. The receptor's source is a human donor with acute or convalescent COVID-19. The donor label of this sample is uncertain. V is TRBV3-1 (or the pseudogene TRBV3-2) and J is TRBJ1-1; D ambiguous. In DNA, the CDR3 is TGTGCCAGCAGCCAAGTTCCGGGTAAGGACACTGAAGCTTTCTTT. It translates to CASSQVPGKDTEAFF.